Listed here are 7 T cell receptor beta chains from one sample, sequenced in a study of cytomegalovirus exposure and HLA in healthy donors. The PCR made use of 60 Vbeta and 13 Jbeta primers. Using immunoSEQ multiplex PCR, the repertoire was profiled, and TCRdb retains in-frame clones only, with some absent. The data show more than 95,000 clones, with over 75% seen just once and 5.8% held by the top ten. The sample taken for sequencing was PBMCs. These receptors originate from a man in his sixties in good health and CMV-seropositive.

The rearrangement links TRBV27 to TRBJ2-1, with a possible D match to TRBD1 (6 bases). V lost 3 bases and J 6 bases, leaving 9 bases between the germline ends. From germline, CDR1 is MNHEY and CDR2 SMNVEV (reference sequence). The CDR3 loop spans 13 amino acids. The CDR3 region is CASSLLGGNEQFF. CDR3 coding DNA: TGTGCCAGCAGTTTGCTAGGGGGCAATGAGCAGTTCTTC.

This chain connects TRBV5-6 to TRBJ1-2, with D perhaps matching TRBD1 (5 bases). From germline, CDR1 is SGHDT and CDR2 YYEEEE. This CDR3 contains 13 residues. V was clipped by 2 bases and J by 4 bases, with 9 bases between them. For the CDR3, the DNA is TGTGCCAGCAGCTTTGGGGGGACCTATGGCTACACCTTC. It encodes CASSFGGTYGYTF.

This clone was seen a few times. This chain connects TRBV5-4 to TRBJ1-1; weak D call: TRBD1 (6 bases). The germline V gene encodes CDR1 SGHNT and CDR2 YYREEE (reference sequence). The CDR3 is 13 residues long. The V end lost 1 base, the J end lost 5 bases, and 9 bases lay between the germline ends. The CDR3 nucleotides are TGTGCCAGCAGCTTGATACAGGGTACTGAAGCTTTCTTT. It specifies CASSLIQGTEAFF.

The chain carries TRBV6-5 and TRBJ1-3; no reliable D call. This CDR3 has 14 amino acids. The V end lost 2 bases, the J end lost 3 bases, and 8 bases lay between the germline ends. The germline gives CDR1 MNHEY, CDR2 SVGAGI. The DNA for the CDR3 is TGTGCCAGCAGTTACAGGGAGGGTGGAAACACCATATATTTT. This gives the protein CASSYREGGNTIYF.

The chain employs TRBV7-9 and TRBJ2-7, with D hard to call. The CDR3 runs to 13 residues. From germline, CDR1 is SEHNR and CDR2 FQNEAQ (reference sequence). V lost 5 bases, J lost 0 bases, and 8 bases lay in between. The DNA of the CDR3 is TGTGCCAGCAGCCCATGGAGCTCCTACGAGCAGTACTTC. It is translated as CASSPWSSYEQYF.

The CDR3 here is CASSLGGQSATYGYTF. The CDR3 DNA reads TGTGCCAGCAGCTTAGGCGGACAGTCCGCCACTTATGGCTACACCTTC. The genes are TRBV7-6 and TRBJ1-2; perhaps TRBD1 as D (6 bases). The V end was cut by 1 base, the J end by 5 bases, with 17 bases between. The germline CDR1 and CDR2 sequences are SGHVS and FNYEAQ. CDR3 length: 16 amino acids. The full variable domain, rest sourced from reference TRBV7-6 and TRBJ1-2, is GAGVSQSPRYKVTKRGQDVALRCDPISGHVSLYWYRQALGQGPEFLTYFNYEAQQDKSGLPNDRFSAERPEGSISTLTIQRTEQRDSAMYRCASSLGGQSATYGYTFGSGTRLTVV.

This clone was observed a handful of times. The chain is built from TRBV15 and TRBJ1-2; 7 nucleotides match TRBD1. Germline V CDR1 and CDR2: LNHNV, YYDKDF (reference sequence). Germline trimming cut 0 bases from V and 0 bases from J; bases unmatched to any gene: 7. The CDR3 extends over 17 amino acids. The CDR3 bases are TGTGCCACCAGCAGAGATAAGGGGGCTGGGGCTAACTATGGCTACACCTTC. Its translation: CATSRDKGAGANYGYTF.